What follows are 32 T cell receptor beta chains derived from one specimen sequenced in a study of T-cell reconstitution after alpha-beta-depleted transplantation in children. Library preparation (for TCRbeta) was performed with unique molecular identifiers. In TCRdb, the PCR reads were re-called with MiXCR into one record per CDR3 protein. The sample consists of a few hundred thousand distinct CDR3 sequences, around 13% of them appearing once. The sequencing here drew on PBMCs from the stem cell graft donor, taken from the stem cell graft. These TCRs come from a human donor who donated a stem cell graft to a child with combined immunodeficiency.

The chain recombines TRBV28 with TRBJ2-3; D is uncertain. This CDR3 contains 13 residues. Trimming removed 2 bases at V and 4 bases at J, with 7 bases between. Germline lookup yields CDR1 MDHEN and CDR2 SYDVKM. The CDR3 loop reads CASSLIGPDTQYF. In nucleotides, the CDR3 is TGTGCCAGCAGTTTAATTGGTCCAGATACGCAGTATTTT.

This clonotype has a handful of counts. This chain joins TRBV7-9 and TRBJ1-3; perhaps TRBD1 as D (6 bases). V lost 5 bases to trimming and J lost 0 bases, with 11 bases between them. The CDR3 spans 15 residues. Germline-derived CDR1 and CDR2 are SEHNR and FQNEAQ (reference sequence). CDR3 DNA: TGTGCCAGCAGCCCGACAGGTATCTCTGGAAACACCATATATTTT. This gives the protein CASSPTGISGNTIYF.

This chain joins TRBV18 and TRBJ1-1, with 7 bases identical to TRBD1. This CDR3 is 15 amino acids long. Looked up from germline, CDR1 is KGHSH and CDR2 is LQKENI. The V and J ends lost 3 bases and 1 base, in that order; junction bases with no gene match: 5. CDR3: CASSPLGQKNTEAFF. The CDR3, as DNA: TGTGCCAGCTCACCGCTGGGACAGAAGAACACTGAAGCTTTCTTT.

V and J are TRBV7-9 and TRBJ2-7; 8 bases are a match to TRBD2. CDR1 SEHNR and CDR2 FQNEAQ come from the germline V gene (reference sequence). The V segment lost 5 bases and the J segment 1 base; nucleotides outside the gene matches: 7. The CDR3 length is 15 residues. This chain's CDR3 is CASSGSGMGSYEQYF. The DNA for the CDR3 is TGTGCCAGCAGCGGTAGCGGGATGGGGTCCTACGAGCAGTACTTC. Full variable domain (rest looked up from reference TRBV7-9 and TRBJ2-7): DTGVSQNPRHKITKRGQNVTFRCDPISEHNRLYWYRQTLGQGPEFLTYFQNEAQLEKSRLLSDRFSAERPKGSFSTLEIQRTEQGDSAMYLCASSGSGMGSYEQYFGPGTRLTVT.

This clonotype occurred many times. This sequence joins TRBV21-1 and TRBJ1-2; TRBD1 reflects the table's D call only, with no check against the DNA. TRBV21-1 constitutes a pseudogene. CDR3 length equals 11 residues. CDR3: CASVRAGGYTF. As DNA, the CDR3 is TGTGCCAGCGTTCGGGCAGGTGGCTACACCTTC.

The chain has TRBV5-6 and TRBJ1-2, with D possibly being TRBD1 (5 bases). From germline, CDR1 is SGHDT and CDR2 YYEEEE. The ends were cut back, 6 bases at V and 6 bases at J, with 15 bases in the middle. The CDR3 consists of 13 residues. The CDR3 protein is CASTDGPGNGYTF. The CDR3 bases are TGTGCCAGCACCGACGGCCCAGGGAATGGCTACACCTTC.

This clonotype was observed a few times. The chain recombines TRBV6-2 or TRBV6-3 with TRBJ1-5, with D possibly being TRBD1 (5 bases). This CDR3 spans 13 amino acids. V was clipped by 0 bases and J by 9 bases, with 9 bases between them. CDR1 MNHEY and CDR2 SVGEGT come from the germline V gene. The CDR3, as DNA: TGTGCCAGCAGTTACTCGAACAGGTGGCCCCAGCATTTT. Translation: CASSYSNRWPQHF.

At least ten counts were recorded for this clonotype. This rearrangement joins TRBV4-3 to TRBJ2-3; 13 bases line up with TRBD2. Germline V gives CDR1 LGHNA, CDR2 YSLEER. The CDR3 totals 16 residues. The trim removed 0 bases at V and 4 bases at J, leaving 1 base unmatched. The CDR3, as DNA: TGCGCCAGCAGCCAAGAGACTAGCGGGAGGCCAGATACGCAGTATTTT. This sequence encodes CASSQETSGRPDTQYF.

The chain carries TRBV2 and TRBJ2-1; TRBD1 might be the D (6 bases). The CDR3 consists of 18 residues. V lost 7 bases, J lost 5 bases, and 27 bases lay in between. Germline CDR1 SNHLY, CDR2 FYNNEI. The CDR3 protein is CASMGPGGEQGKDNEQFF. The DNA for the CDR3 is TGTGCCAGCATGGGCCCTGGTGGGGAACAGGGAAAAGACAATGAGCAGTTCTTC.

This clonotype was observed many times. The chain carries TRBV18 and TRBJ2-3; D unclear. The length of the CDR3 is 14 residues. Germline loops: CDR1 KGHSH, CDR2 LQKENI. V was cut by 4 bases and J by 3 bases, with 11 bases left in between. In nucleotides, the CDR3 is TGTGCCAGCTCACAAGATGGGCTTACAGATACGCAGTATTTT. Its protein product is CASSQDGLTDTQYF.

V gene TRBV5-1 combines with J gene TRBJ2-7; TRBD1 aligns across 9 bases. The CDR3 length is 14 residues. With 3 bases clipped from V and 5 bases from J, the junction kept 6 bases outside the gene matches. From germline, CDR1 is SGHRS and CDR2 YFSETQ. The CDR3 nucleotides are TGCGCCAGCAGCTCTTGGGACAGGGTCGACGAGCAGTACTTC. Its protein product is CASSSWDRVDEQYF.

The J gene is TRBJ2-1, the V gene TRBV12-3 or TRBV12-4, with TRBD2 matching 8 bases. Unmatched junction bases numbered 4, after V lost 6 bases and J lost 6 bases. This CDR3 contains 13 residues. The CDR3 reads CASSFGTSNEQFF. DNA of the CDR3: TGTGCCAGCAGCTTTGGGACTAGCAATGAGCAGTTCTTC.

This clonotype turned up a few times. The CDR3 DNA is TGCGCCAGCAGCCAAGTCGGGGTCCCCACTGAAGCTTTCTTT. This sequence encodes CASSQVGVPTEAFF. This chain uses TRBV4-1 with TRBJ1-1; D remains unclear. V lost 1 base to trimming and J lost 4 bases, with 10 bases between them. The CDR3 covers 14 residues. Germline CDR1 reads MGHRA; CDR2 reads YSYEKL.

The rearrangement uses TRBV7-6 and TRBJ2-1, with TRBD2 matching 11 bases. The CDR3 contains 17 residues. The V gene's germline CDR1 is SGHVS and CDR2 FNYEAQ. With 4 bases clipped from V and 6 bases from J, the junction kept 11 bases outside the gene matches. Here the CDR3 reads CASSSEPRLAGSNEQFF. CDR3 coding DNA: TGTGCCAGCAGCTCGGAACCTCGACTAGCGGGGTCCAATGAGCAGTTCTTC.

This clonotype was seen at least ten times. The chain recombines TRBV29-1 with TRBJ2-2; D not certain. This CDR3 has 13 amino acids. CDR1 is SQVTM, CDR2 ANQGSEA, per germline. Trimming left V 4 bases short and J 4 bases short, with 10 bases between. The CDR3 reads CSVVGTLTGELFF. The DNA for the CDR3 is TGCAGCGTTGTGGGCACCCTCACCGGGGAGCTGTTTTTT.

This clonotype was seen only a few times. This rearrangement joins TRBV18 to TRBJ2-6; perhaps TRBD2 as D (7 bases). This CDR3 region has 17 residues. The V end was cut by 0 bases, the J end by 0 bases, with 9 bases between. Germline V gene data show CDR1 as KGHSH and CDR2 as LQKENI. The CDR3: CASSPPRGASGANVLTF. The DNA for the CDR3 is TGTGCCAGCTCACCACCTCGGGGGGCCTCTGGGGCCAACGTCCTGACTTTC.

This clonotype was detected ten times or more. This chain links TRBV10-3 with TRBJ2-7; the match to TRBD1 covers 10 bases. The V gene's germline CDR1 is ENHRY and CDR2 SYGVKD. V dropped 0 bases and J dropped 3; count of bases not matched to a gene: 5. This CDR3 is built from 16 residues. As DNA, the CDR3 is TGTGCCATCAGTGAGTCGGGACAGGGGCCCTACTACGAGCAGTACTTC. Translated: CAISESGQGPYYEQYF.

This clonotype was detected a few times. CDR3 DNA: TGTGCCAGCAGTTCGGGGACAGGGACGTATCAGCCCCAGCATTTT. The encoded protein is CASSSGTGTYQPQHF. V usage is TRBV27 and J usage is TRBJ1-5, with 9 nucleotides matching TRBD1. Germline V gene lookup returns CDR1 MNHEY and CDR2 SMNVEV (reference sequence). Losses at the gene ends were 4 bases for V and 5 bases for J; bases not matched to a gene: 6. This CDR3 comprises 15 residues.

Ten or more counts support this clonotype. The V call is TRBV20-1, the J call TRBJ2-3; the match to TRBD2 covers 7 bases. Trimming at V came to 4 bases and at J to 0 bases, leaving 4 bases not matched to a gene. Germline assignment: CDR1 DFQATT and CDR2 SNEGSKA (reference sequence). CDR3 length: 14 amino acids. The CDR3 sequence is CSAIGRTSTDTQYF. In DNA form, the CDR3 reads TGCAGTGCTATCGGGAGGACTAGCACAGATACGCAGTATTTT.

As DNA, the CDR3 is TGTGCCAGCTCACCGGACAGCCCTGAAGCTTTCTTT. This codes for CASSPDSPEAFF. The chain uses TRBV18 and TRBJ1-1; a possible D gene is TRBD1 (6 bases). The V end was cut by 3 bases, the J end by 6 bases, with 8 bases between. This CDR3 has 12 residues. Germline CDR1 reads KGHSH; CDR2 reads LQKENI.

The chain employs TRBV7-9 and TRBJ2-3, with D tentatively TRBD1 (5 bases). The CDR3 loop spans 15 amino acids. V lost 5 bases and J lost 0, with 12 bases in between. In germline, CDR1 is SEHNR, CDR2 FQNEAQ (reference sequence). CDR3 bases: TGTGCCAGCAGCCCCCCAGGGATTAGCACAGATACGCAGTATTTT. Protein: CASSPPGISTDTQYF.

This clonotype has at least ten counts. This sequence joins TRBV27 and TRBJ2-2; 16 bases line up with TRBD2. Germline V gene sequence: CDR1 MNHEY, CDR2 SMNVEV (reference sequence). The CDR3 is made up of 19 amino acids. Unmatched junction bases numbered 5, after V lost 4 bases and J lost 0 bases. The CDR3 nucleotides are TGTGCCAGCAGTTCCCCGGGACTAGCGGGGGGGACGAACACCGGGGAGCTGTTTTTT. Translated, it gives CASSSPGLAGGTNTGELFF.

Only a few counts were recorded for this clonotype. The rearrangement uses TRBV6-5 and TRBJ2-5; 8 bases match TRBD1. V dropped 0 bases and J dropped 3; count of bases not matched to a gene: 3. Per germline, CDR1 MNHEY and CDR2 SVGAGI. This CDR3 comprises 15 residues. Here the CDR3 reads CASSYSGQAKETQYF. CDR3 in DNA: TGTGCCAGCAGTTACTCGGGACAGGCCAAAGAGACCCAGTACTTC.

This clonotype was picked up a small number of times. V is TRBV20-1 and J is TRBJ1-1; TRBD1 agrees at 8 bases. Germline CDR1 is DFQATT and CDR2 is SNEGSKA (reference sequence). The trim removed 5 bases at V and 11 bases at J, leaving 16 bases unmatched. The CDR3 is 14 amino acids. CDR3 in amino acids: CSAGDRQGLRWAFF. The CDR3 coding sequence is TGCAGTGCTGGCGACCGACAGGGGTTAAGGTGGGCTTTCTTT.

This clonotype was counted ten times or more. The gene calls are TRBV28 and TRBJ2-4, with 7 bases identical to TRBD1. This CDR3 has 12 residues. The V gene end was trimmed by 8 bases and the J gene end by 11 bases; junction bases not matched to a gene: 9. Germline assignment: CDR1 MDHEN and CDR2 SYDVKM. The CDR3 sequence: CASGPEDRVQYF. In nucleotides, the CDR3 is TGTGCCAGCGGACCTGAAGACAGGGTTCAGTACTTC.

This clonotype was seen a few times. The chain employs TRBV27 and TRBJ2-2; D remains unclear. Deletions cut 6 bases from V and 0 bases from J, with 23 bases between. The CDR3 runs 19 residues. Germline CDR1 MNHEY, CDR2 SMNVEV (reference sequence). The CDR3, as DNA: TGTGCCAGCAGAACTCACAACCCCCCACGTTTCACGAACACCGGGGAGCTGTTTTTT. Protein product: CASRTHNPPRFTNTGELFF.

Ten or more counts support this clonotype. The J gene is TRBJ2-5, the V gene TRBV20-1; 12 bases are shared with TRBD2. This CDR3 spans 14 amino acids. J gave up 2 bases and V 5 bases, and 3 bases lay outside the gene matches. The V gene's germline CDR1 is DFQATT and CDR2 SNEGSKA (reference sequence). The CDR3: CSALLAGGQETQYF. The CDR3 DNA follows: TGCAGTGCTCTACTAGCGGGAGGACAAGAGACCCAGTACTTC.

CDR3 nucleotide sequence: TGTGCCAGCATGAGCGGGGGGGATACCGGGGAGCTGTTTTTT. Its protein is CASMSGGDTGELFF. The gene calls are TRBV6-1 and TRBJ2-2; 10 positions agree with TRBD2. V lost 7 bases and J lost 5; bases outside the gene matches: 4. This CDR3 region has 14 residues. Germline CDR1 MNHNS, CDR2 SASEGT.

The CDR3 nucleotides are TGTGCCAGCAGCTTAAGGAGGGGGACTGGCTACACCTTC. Translation: CASSLRRGTGYTF. V is TRBV13 and J is TRBJ1-2, with D tentatively TRBD1 (6 bases). V was trimmed by 2 bases and J by 7 bases, leaving 11 bases between them. This CDR3 has 13 residues. Per germline, CDR1 PRHDT and CDR2 FYEKMQ (reference sequence). Full variable domain (remainder filled in from reference TRBV13 and TRBJ1-2): AAGVIQSPRHLIKEKRETATLKCYPIPRHDTVYWYQQGPGQDPQFLISFYEKMQSDKGSIPDRFSAQQFSDYHSELNMSSLELGDSALYFCASSLRRGTGYTFGSGTRLTVV.

This clonotype was detected many times. The rearrangement links TRBV12-3 or TRBV12-4 to TRBJ2-7; 9 bases align to TRBD1. CDR3 length equals 14 residues. Trimming cost V 9 bases and J 3 bases; bases outside gene matches: 9. The DNA for the CDR3 is TGTGCCAGTAAATTAGGACAGGGGATCTACGAGCAGTACTTC. It yields the protein CASKLGQGIYEQYF.

This clonotype was recorded a few times. The chain joins TRBV10-3 to TRBJ1-6, with D hard to call. Germline V CDR1 and CDR2: ENHRY, SYGVKD. CDR3 length: 14 residues. Trimming left V 2 bases short and J 8 bases short, with 10 bases between. CDR3 sequence: CAISEGSGHSPLHF. Written as DNA, the CDR3 is TGTGCCATCAGTGAGGGGTCTGGGCATTCACCCCTCCACTTT.

In its sample, this clonotype was seen a few times. The CDR3 spells CASGRDANYGYTF. The CDR3 DNA follows: TGTGCCAGCGGAAGAGATGCTAACTATGGCTACACCTTC. The chain employs TRBV5-5 and TRBJ1-2; D ambiguous. The CDR3 is made up of 13 amino acids. Germline V gene sequence: CDR1 SGHKS, CDR2 YYEKEE (reference sequence). Trimming pared 7 bases from V and 0 bases from J, leaving 10 bases between.